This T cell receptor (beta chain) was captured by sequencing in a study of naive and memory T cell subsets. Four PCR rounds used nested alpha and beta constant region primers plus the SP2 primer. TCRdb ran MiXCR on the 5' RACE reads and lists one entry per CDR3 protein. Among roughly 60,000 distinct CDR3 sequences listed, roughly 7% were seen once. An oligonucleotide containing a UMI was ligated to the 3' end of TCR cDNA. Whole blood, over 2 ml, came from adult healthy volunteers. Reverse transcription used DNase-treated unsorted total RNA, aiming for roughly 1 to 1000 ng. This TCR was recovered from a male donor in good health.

The chain's CDR3 is CASSERLFLAELRRETQYF. The CDR3 nucleotides read TGTGCCAGCAGTGAAAGGCTATTTCTAGCGGAGCTCCGGCGAGAGACCCAGTACTTC. J is TRBJ2-5 and V is TRBV25-1; 7 bases map to TRBD2. V lost 2 bases to trimming and J lost 4 bases; unmatched junction nucleotides: 19. The CDR3 covers 19 residues. Germline loops: CDR1 MGHDK, CDR2 SYGVNS.